The 29 T cell receptor beta chains in this list originate from one sample, sequenced in a study of T cells in tuberculosis. Data came from immunoSEQ multiplex PCR; TCRdb stores just in-frame clones and leaves some out. The table lists around 35,000 clones, about 94% of them singletons. Sequencing was carried out using PBMCs. The receptors stem from a donor aged 10 to 29 with latent tuberculosis or without tuberculosis infection. Some clones in this sample may be carry-over from other donors' samples.

The genes are TRBV4-1 and TRBJ1-1; maybe TRBD1 (6 bases). V lost 0 bases to trimming and J lost 8 bases, with 10 bases between them. In germline, CDR1 is MGHRA, CDR2 YSYEKL. The CDR3 consists of 13 residues. CDR3 amino acids: CASSQDNDREAFF. Written as DNA, the CDR3 is TGCGCCAGCAGCCAAGATAACGACAGGGAAGCTTTCTTT.

V and J are TRBV4-1 and TRBJ2-2; perhaps TRBD1 as D (7 bases). Trimming left V 4 bases short and J 3 bases short, with 12 bases between. The CDR3 loop spans 15 amino acids. Germline V gene lookup returns CDR1 MGHRA and CDR2 YSYEKL. The CDR3, as DNA: TGCGCCAGCAGCCCCGGAGGGGGCGACACCGGGGAGCTGTTTTTT. Amino acids: CASSPGGGDTGELFF.

The V call is TRBV19, the J call TRBJ1-4; no definite D call. The CDR3 consists of 14 residues. Between the trimmed V and J ends, which lost 4 bases and 2 bases, there was a span of 8 bases. CDR1 is LNHDA and CDR2 is SQIVND in the germline V gene (reference sequence). The CDR3 protein is CASSTIGTNEKLFF. Written as DNA, the CDR3 is TGTGCCAGTAGTACAATCGGGACTAATGAAAAACTGTTTTTT.

The chain is built from TRBV6-6 and TRBJ2-1; TRBD2 is a possible D gene (5 bases). Germline assignment: CDR1 MNHNY and CDR2 SVGAGI (reference sequence). This CDR3 is 15 amino acids long. Trimming shortened V by 6 bases and J by 4 bases, and 16 bases separated the two germline ends. The CDR3 reads CASSPSSSSYNEQFF. DNA for the CDR3: TGTGCCAGCAGCCCATCTAGCTCTTCTTACAATGAGCAGTTCTTC.

This clone appeared a few times. The rearrangement joins TRBV5-1 to TRBJ1-6, with 7 bases identical to TRBD1. The J segment lost 0 bases and the V segment lost 3 bases, leaving 6 bases of the junction unmatched. Germline V gene lookup returns CDR1 SGHRS and CDR2 YFSETQ. CDR3 size: 17 residues. The CDR3 sequence is CASSSTGDLSYNSPLHF. Here the CDR3 DNA reads TGCGCCAGCAGCTCAACAGGGGACCTCTCCTATAATTCACCCCTCCACTTT.

The chain uses TRBV13 and TRBJ1-1; 8 positions agree with TRBD1. V lost 5 bases to trimming and J lost 1 base; unmatched junction nucleotides: 6. This CDR3 contains 15 residues. The V gene's germline CDR1 is PRHDT and CDR2 FYEKMQ (reference sequence). CDR3 amino acids: CASSLDRAANTEAFF. CDR3 DNA: TGTGCCAGCAGCCTGGACAGGGCGGCGAACACTGAAGCTTTCTTT.

This sequence joins TRBV4-3 and TRBJ2-6; 8 bases fit TRBD2. Per germline, CDR1 LGHNA and CDR2 YSLEER. J was trimmed by 1 base and V by 3 bases; bases with no gene match: 5. This CDR3 spans 17 amino acids. The CDR3 loop reads CASSQLTSVSGANVLTF. The CDR3 DNA sequence: TGCGCCAGCAGCCAGTTGACTAGCGTTTCTGGGGCCAACGTCCTGACTTTC.

The chain couples TRBV7-8 to TRBJ1-6; D is perhaps TRBD1 (6 bases). Germline V CDR1 and CDR2: SGHVS, FQNEAQ. V was pared by 3 bases and J by 2 bases, with 17 bases between. There are 18 residues in the CDR3. In DNA form, the CDR3 reads TGTGCCAGCAGCTTTTCCCCCCCAGGGGTGGCCTATAATTCACCCCTCCACTTT. It is translated as CASSFSPPGVAYNSPLHF.

This chain links TRBV30 with TRBJ2-7; D may be TRBD1 (5 bases). Trimming left V 4 bases short and J 1 base short, with 11 bases between. This CDR3 is built from 13 residues. Per germline, CDR1 GTSNPN and CDR2 SVGIG (reference sequence). The CDR3 DNA is TGTGCCTGGAATAGGGGCGGATCCTACGAGCAGTACTTC. Its translation is CAWNRGGSYEQYF.

The chain combines TRBV4-3 with TRBJ1-2; perhaps TRBD1 as D (5 bases). The CDR3 covers 15 residues. Trimming cost V 0 bases and J 6 bases, with 14 bases left between them. Germline V gives CDR1 LGHNA, CDR2 YSLEER. The DNA of the CDR3 is TGCGCCAGCAGCCAAGATGACGGCAGGGTACATGGCTACACCTTC. It encodes CASSQDDGRVHGYTF.

The chain has TRBV6-1 and TRBJ1-3; 8 bases are shared with TRBD1. The CDR3 is made up of 15 amino acids. V lost 7 bases and J lost 3; bases outside the gene matches: 8. Germline V CDR1 and CDR2: MNHNS, SASEGT. Here the CDR3 reads CASIRAGGIGNTIYF. The CDR3 DNA is TGTGCCAGCATAAGGGCAGGGGGCATTGGAAACACCATATATTTT.

V is TRBV11-2 and J is TRBJ1-2; D perhaps matches TRBD1 (5 bases). This CDR3 has 13 amino acids. Trimming took off 1 base at V and 4 bases at J, with 7 bases between the two ends. CDR1 is SGHAT, CDR2 FQNNGV, per germline. The CDR3 protein is CASSLGQGYGYTF. The CDR3 DNA sequence: TGTGCCAGCAGCTTAGGGCAGGGCTATGGCTACACCTTC.

This clone was detected once. The chain couples TRBV7-2 to TRBJ2-2; 8 bases fit TRBD2. Trimming removed 0 bases from V and 1 base from J; junction bases left unmatched: 1. The CDR3 consists of 16 residues. Germline CDR1 reads SGHTA; CDR2 reads FQGNSA. CDR3 loop: CASSLAGGVNTGELFF. The CDR3 region has the DNA TGTGCCAGCAGCTTAGCCGGGGGGGTGAACACCGGGGAGCTGTTTTTT.

The chain employs TRBV7-8 and TRBJ1-1; 9 nucleotides agree with TRBD1. V was clipped by 5 bases and J by 0 bases; unmatched bases: 1. The length of the CDR3 is 14 residues. Germline CDR1 SGHVS, CDR2 FQNEAQ. CDR3 nucleotide sequence: TGTGCCAGCAGCCGGGACAGGGTGAACACTGAAGCTTTCTTT. Protein sequence: CASSRDRVNTEAFF.

The CDR3 sequence: CASSVSTGELFGYTF. For the CDR3, the DNA is TGTGCCAGCAGTGTCTCGACAGGGGAGTTATTTGGCTACACCTTC. V gene TRBV27 combines with J gene TRBJ1-2; 8 bases line up with TRBD1. The CDR3 is made up of 15 amino acids. CDR1 and CDR2 (germline): MNHEY, SMNVEV (reference sequence). Trimming took 5 bases from V and 7 from J; bases not matched to a gene: 12.

The rearrangement joins TRBV6-6 to TRBJ1-2; no clear D gene. Germline V lookup: CDR1 MNHNY, CDR2 SVGAGI (reference sequence). The CDR3 sequence is 14 residues long. Deletions cut 0 bases from V and 0 bases from J, with 5 bases between. The CDR3 is CASSYSAANYGYTF. CDR3 sequence (DNA): TGTGCCAGCAGTTACTCAGCGGCTAACTATGGCTACACCTTC.

The V and J genes are TRBV6-6 and TRBJ1-1; D unresolved. V lost 6 bases, J lost 1 base, and 9 bases lay in between. This CDR3 contains 13 residues. Germline CDR1 reads MNHNY; CDR2 reads SVGAGI (reference sequence). This CDR3 is CASRLHRNTEAFF. Here the CDR3 DNA reads TGTGCCAGCAGACTCCACAGGAACACTGAAGCTTTCTTT.

The chain uses TRBV7-8 and TRBJ2-5; D is unresolved. Per germline, CDR1 SGHVS and CDR2 FQNEAQ. This CDR3 region has 16 residues. With 5 bases removed from V and 2 bases from J, the gap between germline ends came to 18 bases. CDR3 protein: CASSADLGVIQETQYF. In DNA form, the CDR3 reads TGTGCCAGCAGCGCCGACTTAGGAGTTATTCAAGAGACCCAGTACTTC.

The chain has TRBV21-1 and TRBJ1-6; the DNA was not compared with TRBD1, the D call given in the table. TRBV21-1 is classified as a pseudogene. The CDR3 totals 17 residues. CDR3 DNA: TGTGCCAGCAGCCACCTTACACAGGCCCCGAGAGAATCACCCCTCCACTTT. Translating gives CASSHLTQAPRESPLHF.

The J gene is TRBJ2-4, the V gene TRBV7-2; 8 bases match TRBD2. After removal of 3 bases from V and 4 bases from J, the junction contained 2 bases not matched to a gene. This CDR3 spans 14 amino acids. CDR1 SGHTA and CDR2 FQGNSA come from the germline V gene. CDR3 sequence reads: CASSFGGGKNIQYF. CDR3 in DNA: TGTGCCAGCAGCTTCGGCGGGGGGAAAAACATTCAGTACTTC. Combining the CDR3 with reference TRBV7-2 and TRBJ2-4 gives the whole variable domain GAGVSQSPSNKVTEKGKDVELRCDPISGHTALYWYRQSLGQGLEFLIYFQGNSAPDKSGLPSDRFSAERTGGSVSTLTIQRTQQEDSAVYLCASSFGGGKNIQYFGAGTRLSVL.

This chain links TRBV19 with TRBJ2-1, with 7 bases matching TRBD2. The CDR3 extends over 15 amino acids. The germline CDR1 and CDR2 sequences are LNHDA and SQIVND (reference sequence). After removal of 1 base from V and 9 bases from J, the junction contained 9 bases not matched to a gene. CDR3 DNA sequence: TGTGCCAGTAGTATAGGGACTAGTTCATTCGGTGAGCAGTTCTTC. It is translated as CASSIGTSSFGEQFF.

Here the CDR3 reads CASRISTGGTEAFF. The CDR3, as DNA: TGCGCCAGCAGGATTTCGACAGGGGGCACTGAAGCTTTCTTT. The chain couples TRBV5-1 to TRBJ1-1; 9 bases match TRBD1. The J segment lost 4 bases and the V segment lost 5 bases, leaving 6 bases of the junction unmatched. The CDR3 sequence is 14 residues long. Germline CDR1 is SGHRS and CDR2 is YFSETQ. The variable domain in full, completed from reference TRBV5-1 and TRBJ1-1, reads KAGVTQTPRYLIKTRGQQVTLSCSPISGHRSVSWYQQTPGQGLQFLFEYFSETQRNKGNFPGRFSGRQFSNSRSEMNVSTLELGDSALYLCASRISTGGTEAFFGQGTRLTVV.

The J gene is TRBJ2-1, the V gene TRBV6-6; 8 positions match TRBD2. Germline lookup yields CDR1 MNHNY and CDR2 SVGAGI (reference sequence). This CDR3 comprises 12 residues. The V and J ends lost 7 bases and 16 bases, in that order; junction bases with no gene match: 12. CDR3 bases: TGTGCCAGCACCCCGAACGGGGGGGCTGGATTCTTC. Translated: CASTPNGGAGFF.

The chain employs TRBV4-2 and TRBJ1-2; TRBD1 matches at 8 bases. The V gene end was trimmed by 3 bases and the J gene end by 3 bases; junction bases not matched to a gene: 15. The germline V gene encodes CDR1 LGHNA and CDR2 YNFKEQ. This CDR3 comprises 18 residues. Written as DNA, the CDR3 is TGTGCCAGCAGCCAGTTGGGGACAGGTTGGTTTACCGACTATGGCTACACCTTC. Residues: CASSQLGTGWFTDYGYTF.

Only one count was recorded for this clone. This rearrangement joins TRBV11-1 to TRBJ2-1; 9 positions match TRBD2. Losses at the gene ends were 5 bases for V and 5 bases for J; bases not matched to a gene: 10. CDR1 and CDR2 from the germline V gene are SGHAT and FQDESV (reference sequence). This CDR3 spans 16 amino acids. The CDR3 loop reads CASSPQRLAGNNEQFF. The DNA for the CDR3 is TGTGCCAGCAGCCCCCAGAGGCTAGCGGGGAACAATGAGCAGTTCTTC.

The chain is built from TRBV4-1 and TRBJ2-2; tentatively, D is TRBD2 (5 bases). Per the germline V gene, CDR1 is MGHRA and CDR2 is YSYEKL. CDR3 length: 18 residues. V gave up 4 bases and J gave up 6 bases, with 24 bases separating them. CDR3 coding DNA: TGCGCCAGCAGCCCTAGACGGGCAGAGGGCGAGAGGGCCGGGGAGCTGTTTTTT. Residues: CASSPRRAEGERAGELFF.

V gene TRBV11-2 combines with J gene TRBJ2-3, with 8 bases aligning to TRBD1. This CDR3 is built from 16 residues. With 5 bases clipped from V and 7 bases from J, the junction kept 14 bases outside the gene matches. Per germline, CDR1 SGHAT and CDR2 FQNNGV. This CDR3 is CASSHLPGQGAYTQYF. CDR3 DNA: TGTGCCAGCAGCCACCTCCCTGGGCAGGGGGCTTATACGCAGTATTTT.

V gene TRBV5-1 combines with J gene TRBJ1-4; a weak D match, TRBD1 (5 bases). CDR1 and CDR2 (germline): SGHRS, YFSETQ. V lost 1 base and J 3 bases, leaving 13 bases between the germline ends. CDR3 length equals 16 residues. CDR3 bases: TGCGCCAGCAGCTTGTGGGGTTGGGGCTCTAATGAAAAACTGTTTTTT. Amino acid sequence: CASSLWGWGSNEKLFF. The whole variable domain, remainder taken from reference TRBV5-1 and TRBJ1-4, is KAGVTQTPRYLIKTRGQQVTLSCSPISGHRSVSWYQQTPGQGLQFLFEYFSETQRNKGNFPGRFSGRQFSNSRSEMNVSTLELGDSALYLCASSLWGWGSNEKLFFGSGTQLSVL.

The chain couples TRBV4-3 to TRBJ1-3; D remains unclear. The CDR3 extends over 16 amino acids. V shed 2 bases and J shed 0 bases, with 11 bases lying between them. In germline, CDR1 is LGHNA, CDR2 YSLEER. The DNA of the CDR3 is TGCGCCAGCAGCCAACTAACGGGGAGCTCTGGAAACACCATATATTTT. The encoded protein is CASSQLTGSSGNTIYF.